This T cell receptor beta chain was identified during a study of shared clonotypes between healthy human individuals. Whole-study context: A few men and a couple of women, aged 18 to 49, were donors. Study-level findings and limits: Several donors shared about 4.8% of their naive CD4 clonotypes.

In regard to this clone: The antigen remains undetermined.

The naive CD8 fraction comprised CD45RO-negative cells positively selected for CCR7 and excluded terminally differentiated effector memory CD45RA+ cells. The germline CDR1 and CDR2 sequences are SGHNT and YENEEA. CDR3 length equals 15 residues. The V and J ends lost 5 bases and 1 base respectively, with 13 bases between them. TCRdb's table, derived via immunoSEQ multiplex PCR, lists solely in-frame clones and lacks some. The sample records 1.5 million to 2.5 million clones, about 95% being singletons. Sample: naive CD8+ T cells sorted from blood. The chain uses TRBV11-3 and TRBJ2-3; D may be TRBD1 or TRBD2 (5 bases each). The receptor was isolated from a young man in good health. The CDR3, as DNA: TGTGCCAGCAGCGCAGGGAGTTGGGGCACAGATACGCAGTATTTT. It yields the protein CASSAGSWGTDTQYF.